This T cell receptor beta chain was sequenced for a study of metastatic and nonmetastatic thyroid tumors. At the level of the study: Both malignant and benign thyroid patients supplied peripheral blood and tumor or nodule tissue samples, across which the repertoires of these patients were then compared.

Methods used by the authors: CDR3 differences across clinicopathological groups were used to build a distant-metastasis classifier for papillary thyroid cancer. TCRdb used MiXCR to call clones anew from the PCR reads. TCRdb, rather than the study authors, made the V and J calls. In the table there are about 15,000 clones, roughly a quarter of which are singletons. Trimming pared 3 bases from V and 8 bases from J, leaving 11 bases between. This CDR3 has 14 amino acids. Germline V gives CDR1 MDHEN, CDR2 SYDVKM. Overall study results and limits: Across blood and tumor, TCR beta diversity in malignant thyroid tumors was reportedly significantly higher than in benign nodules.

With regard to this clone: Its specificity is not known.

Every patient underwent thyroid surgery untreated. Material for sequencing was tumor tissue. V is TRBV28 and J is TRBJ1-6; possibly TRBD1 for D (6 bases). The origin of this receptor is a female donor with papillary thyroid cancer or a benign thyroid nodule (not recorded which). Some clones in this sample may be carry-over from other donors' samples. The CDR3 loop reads CASSFSGGYSPLHF. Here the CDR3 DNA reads TGTGCCAGCAGTTTTTCGGGGGGCTATTCACCCCTCCACTTT.